This is a list of T cell receptor beta chains from one sample in a study of technical replicates of blood from several donors. Repertoires were generated with immunoSEQ multiplex PCR, while TCRdb's copy carries only in-frame clones and drops some. The table records tens of thousands of clones, approximately 96% of them present only once. The sequenced material came from T cells isolated from PBMCs. The receptors here all came from a human donor in good health. Each CDR3 is given with its conserved first and last residue. D genes are given only for firm matches. A row's size may be missing; if present it is once, few, many or a size class.

CDR3,DNA,V,D,J,size
CASSRQPSLETQYF,TGTGCCAGCAGTAGGCAGCCTAGCCTAGAGACCCAGTACTTC,TRBV25-1,-,TRBJ2-5,-
CASSLGTGQLNQPQHF,TGTGCCAGCAGCTTAGGCACAGGACAGTTAAATCAGCCCCAGCATTTT,TRBV7-9,-,TRBJ1-5,-
CASSLGTGEYYGYTF,TGCGCCAGCAGCTTGGGGACTGGGGAGTACTATGGCTACACCTTC,TRBV5-1,-,TRBJ1-2,-
CASSFRQTQNTEAFF,TGCGCCAGCAGCTTCAGACAGACCCAGAACACTGAAGCTTTCTTT,TRBV4-1,-,TRBJ1-1,once
CASSEQGRSYEQYF,TGTGCCAGCAGTGAGCAGGGGCGAAGCTACGAGCAGTACTTC,TRBV2,-,TRBJ2-7,-
CASSLGVWGRGLYEQYF,TGTGCCAGCAGCTTAGGGGTTTGGGGAAGGGGGCTCTACGAGCAGTACTTC,TRBV13,TRBD1,TRBJ2-7,once
CASSPAPTGWPTF,TGTGCCAGCAGTCCCGCTCCGACAGGGTGGCCCACCTTC,TRBV27,TRBD1,TRBJ1-2,-
CASSLGEEAFF,TGCGCCAGCAGCTTGGGTGAGGAAGCTTTCTTT,TRBV5-1,-,TRBJ1-1,once
CAWSSGLAGAVSTDTQYF,TGTGCCTGGAGTTCGGGACTAGCGGGGGCCGTTAGCACAGATACGCAGTATTTT,TRBV30,TRBD2,TRBJ2-3,-
CASSVRVNTEAFF,TGTGCCAGCAGCGTGAGGGTGAACACTGAAGCTTTCTTT,TRBV9,-,TRBJ1-1,once
CASSANPTGGTTEAFF,TGTGCCAGCAGTGCTAATCCTACAGGGGGCACCACTGAAGCTTTCTTT,TRBV2,TRBD1,TRBJ1-1,-
CASSIGAGRPTELFF,TGTGCCAGTAGTATAGGAGCAGGGAGGCCCACGGAGCTGTTTTTT,TRBV19,-,TRBJ2-2,-
CASSLGQGRLDGYTF,TGTGCCAGCAGCCTCGGACAGGGGCGGTTGGATGGCTACACCTTC,TRBV7-6,TRBD1,TRBJ1-2,-
CASSPRSLGGFAEAFF,TGTGCCAGCAGCCCCCGATCCTTGGGGGGGTTCGCTGAAGCTTTCTTT,TRBV5-4,-,TRBJ1-1,-
CASSPRSGHSNYGYTF,TGTGCCAGCTCACCACGGTCGGGACACTCAAACTATGGCTACACCTTC,TRBV18,-,TRBJ1-2,once
CSVRSNYGYTF,TGCAGCGTTCGCAGTAACTATGGCTACACCTTC,TRBV29-1,-,TRBJ1-2,-
CASSWGQASRETQYF,TGCGCCAGCAGCTGGGGACAGGCGAGCCGGGAGACCCAGTACTTC,TRBV5-1,TRBD1,TRBJ2-5,-
CASSSQTGFSTEAFF,TGTGCCAGCAGCTCCCAGACAGGGTTTAGCACTGAAGCTTTCTTT,TRBV7-9,TRBD1,TRBJ1-1,-
CASSQDRSGQYF,TGCGCCAGCAGCCAAGACCGCTCAGGGCAGTACTTC,TRBV4-1,-,TRBJ2-7,-
CASSPTGIYTEAFF,TGTGCCAGCAGCCCGACAGGGATTTACACTGAAGCTTTCTTT,TRBV28,TRBD1,TRBJ1-1,-
CASRRRGHTEAFF,TGTGCCAGCAGACGCCGGGGTCACACTGAAGCTTTCTTT,TRBV28,-,TRBJ1-1,-
CASREGGSGELFF,TGTGCCAGCAGGGAGGGTGGGTCCGGGGAGCTGTTTTTT,TRBV6-1,-,TRBJ2-2,-
CAWRDRDSEETQYF,TGTGCCTGGAGGGACCGGGACAGCGAAGAGACCCAGTACTTC,TRBV30,TRBD1,TRBJ2-5,-
CASSQEQGLSETQYF,TGCGCCAGCAGCCAAGAGCAGGGTCTCTCAGAGACCCAGTACTTC,TRBV4-1,-,TRBJ2-5,-
CASSRLGGLLYEQYF,TGTGCCAGCAGTCGTCTTGGGGGACTTCTCTACGAGCAGTACTTC,TRBV28,-,TRBJ2-7,-
CASSLGVGGDTEAFF,TGTGCCAGCAGCTTAGGCGTCGGGGGGGACACTGAAGCTTTCTTT,TRBV13,-,TRBJ1-1,-
CATEREDTDTQYF,TGCGCCACCGAGCGGGAAGACACAGATACGCAGTATTTT,TRBV10-1,TRBD2,TRBJ2-3,-
CASSVGSGGRNEQFF,TGTGCCAGCAGCGTAGGGAGCGGGGGGCGGAATGAGCAGTTCTTC,TRBV9,TRBD2,TRBJ2-1,-
CASSSREFGGYGYTF,TGTGCCAGCAGCTCTAGGGAATTCGGAGGCTATGGCTACACCTTC,TRBV5-4,-,TRBJ1-2,-
CASSQGTGGYEQYF,TGTGCCAGCAGCCAAGGGACAGGGGGCTACGAGCAGTACTTC,TRBV7-8,TRBD1,TRBJ2-7,-
CASSTGAYNEQFF,TGTGCCAGCAGTACAGGGGCCTACAATGAGCAGTTCTTC,TRBV6-1,TRBD1,TRBJ2-1,-
CASSQPGSAKNIQYF,TGTGCCAGCAGCCAACCCGGGTCTGCCAAAAACATTCAGTACTTC,TRBV4-2,-,TRBJ2-4,-